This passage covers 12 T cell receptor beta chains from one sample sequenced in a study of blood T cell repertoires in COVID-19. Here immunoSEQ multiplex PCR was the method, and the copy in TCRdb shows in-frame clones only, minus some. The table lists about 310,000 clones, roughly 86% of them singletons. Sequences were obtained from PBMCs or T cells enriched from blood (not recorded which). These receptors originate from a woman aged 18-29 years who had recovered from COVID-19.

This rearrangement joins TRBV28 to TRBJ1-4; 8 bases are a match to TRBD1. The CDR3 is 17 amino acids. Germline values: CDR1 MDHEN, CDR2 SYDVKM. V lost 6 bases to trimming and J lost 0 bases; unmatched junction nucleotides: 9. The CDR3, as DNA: TGTGCCAGCAGAAGTACCCTGGGACAGGCAACTAATGAAAAACTGTTTTTT. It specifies CASRSTLGQATNEKLFF.

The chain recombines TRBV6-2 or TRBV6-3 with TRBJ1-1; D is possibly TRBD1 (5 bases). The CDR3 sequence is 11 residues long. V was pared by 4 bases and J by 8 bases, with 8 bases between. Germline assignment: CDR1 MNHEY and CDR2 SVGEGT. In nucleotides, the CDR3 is TGTGCCAGCAGTTTTGGGGCGGAAGCTTTCTTT. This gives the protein CASSFGAEAFF.

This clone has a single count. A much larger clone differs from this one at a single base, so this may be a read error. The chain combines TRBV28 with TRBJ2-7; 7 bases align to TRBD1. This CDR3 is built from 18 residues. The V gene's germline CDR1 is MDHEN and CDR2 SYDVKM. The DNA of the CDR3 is TGTACCAGCAGTTCCAACGTCAATACAGGGGCTAGGGGCTACGAGCAGTACTTC. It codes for CTSSSNVNTGARGYEQYF. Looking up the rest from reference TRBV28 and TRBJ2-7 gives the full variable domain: DVKVTQSSRYLVKRTGEKVFLECVQDMDHENMFWYRQDPGLGLRLIYFSYDVKMKEKGDIPEGYSVSREKKERFSLILESASTNQTSMYLCTSSSNVNTGARGYEQYFGPGTRLTVT.

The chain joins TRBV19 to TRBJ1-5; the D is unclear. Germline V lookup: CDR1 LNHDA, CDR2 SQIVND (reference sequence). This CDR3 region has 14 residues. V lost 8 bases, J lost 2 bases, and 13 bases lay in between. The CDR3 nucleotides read TGTGCCAGTTCGTCAGTGAGCGGCAATCAGCCCCAGCATTTT. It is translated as CASSSVSGNQPQHF.

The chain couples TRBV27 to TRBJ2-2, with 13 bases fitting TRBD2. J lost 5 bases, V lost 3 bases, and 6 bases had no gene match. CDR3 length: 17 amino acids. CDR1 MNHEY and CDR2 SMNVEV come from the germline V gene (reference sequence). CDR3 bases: TGTGCCAGCAGTTTGGGACTAGCGGGACTGACAACCGGGGAGCTGTTTTTT. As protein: CASSLGLAGLTTGELFF.

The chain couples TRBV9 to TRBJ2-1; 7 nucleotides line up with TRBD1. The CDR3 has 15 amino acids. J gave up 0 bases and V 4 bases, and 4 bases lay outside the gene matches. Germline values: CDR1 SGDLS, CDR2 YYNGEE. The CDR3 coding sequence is TGTGCCAGCAGCCCTCGGGACAGCTCCTACAATGAGCAGTTCTTC. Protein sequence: CASSPRDSSYNEQFF.

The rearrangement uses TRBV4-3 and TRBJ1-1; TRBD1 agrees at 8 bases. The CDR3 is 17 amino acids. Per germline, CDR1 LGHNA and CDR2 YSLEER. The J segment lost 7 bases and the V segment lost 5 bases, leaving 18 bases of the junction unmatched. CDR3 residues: CASSYQVATGVGVEAFF. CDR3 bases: TGCGCCAGCAGCTATCAAGTAGCGACAGGGGTAGGTGTTGAAGCTTTCTTT.

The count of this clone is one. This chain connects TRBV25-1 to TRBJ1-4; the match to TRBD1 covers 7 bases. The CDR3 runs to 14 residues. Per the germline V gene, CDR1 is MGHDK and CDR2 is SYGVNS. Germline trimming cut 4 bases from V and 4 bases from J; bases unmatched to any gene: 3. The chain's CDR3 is CASSAGQINEKLFF. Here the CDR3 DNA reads TGTGCCAGCAGTGCGGGACAGATTAATGAAAAACTGTTTTTT. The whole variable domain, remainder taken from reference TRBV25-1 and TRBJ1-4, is EADIYQTPRYLVIGTGKKITLECSQTMGHDKMYWYQQDPGMELHLIHYSYGVNSTEKGDLSSESTVSRIRTEHFPLTLESARPSHTSQYLCASSAGQINEKLFFGSGTQLSVL.

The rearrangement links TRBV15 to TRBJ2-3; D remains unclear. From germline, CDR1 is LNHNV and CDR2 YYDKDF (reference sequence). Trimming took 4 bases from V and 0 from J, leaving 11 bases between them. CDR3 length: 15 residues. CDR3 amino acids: CATSIGDFSTDTQYF. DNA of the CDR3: TGTGCCACCAGCATCGGCGACTTTAGCACAGATACGCAGTATTTT. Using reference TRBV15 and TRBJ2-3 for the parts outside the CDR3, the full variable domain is DAMVIQNPRYQVTQFGKPVTLSCSQTLNHNVMYWYQQKSSQAPKLLFHYYDKDFNNEADTPDNFQSRRPNTSFCFLDIRSPGLGDTAMYLCATSIGDFSTDTQYFGPGTRLTVL.

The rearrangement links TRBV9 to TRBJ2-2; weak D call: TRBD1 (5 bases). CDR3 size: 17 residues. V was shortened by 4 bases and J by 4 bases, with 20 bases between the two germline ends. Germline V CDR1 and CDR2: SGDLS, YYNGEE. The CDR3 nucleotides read TGTGCCAGCAGCCCTATCGATCGCAGGGCAAGCACCGGGGAGCTGTTTTTT. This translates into CASSPIDRRASTGELFF. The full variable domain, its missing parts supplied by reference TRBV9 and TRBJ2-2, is DSGVTQTPKHLITATGQRVTLRCSPRSGDLSVYWYQQSLDQGLQFLIQYYNGEERAKGNILERFSAQQFPDLHSELNLSSLELGDSALYFCASSPIDRRASTGELFFGEGSRLTVL.

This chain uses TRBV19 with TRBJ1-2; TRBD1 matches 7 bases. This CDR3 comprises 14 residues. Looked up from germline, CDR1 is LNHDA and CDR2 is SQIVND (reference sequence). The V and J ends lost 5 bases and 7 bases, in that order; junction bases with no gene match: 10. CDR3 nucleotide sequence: TGTGCCAGTAGTGTAGCCGGGACAGATGGTGGCTACACCTTC. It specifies CASSVAGTDGGYTF. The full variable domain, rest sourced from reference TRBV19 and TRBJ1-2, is DGGITQSPKYLFRKEGQNVTLSCEQNLNHDAMYWYRQDPGQGLRLIYYSQIVNDFQKGDIAEGYSVSREKKESFPLTVTSAQKNPTAFYLCASSVAGTDGGYTFGSGTRLTVV.

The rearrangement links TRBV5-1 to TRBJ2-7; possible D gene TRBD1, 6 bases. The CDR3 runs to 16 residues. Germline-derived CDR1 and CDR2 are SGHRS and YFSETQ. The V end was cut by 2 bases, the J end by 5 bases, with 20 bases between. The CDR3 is CASSFGTIKWSDEQYF. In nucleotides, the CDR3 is TGCGCCAGCAGCTTTGGGACAATAAAGTGGAGCGACGAGCAGTACTTC.